This T cell receptor (beta chain) stems from a study of blood T cell repertoires in COVID-19. Overall study context: From the United States, Italy and Spain came samples of acute and convalescent COVID-19. In each case, the material was cDNA or gDNA derived from T cells, B-cell-depleted T cells, or PBMCs.

Per the original data handling: The assay estimated nucleated cells by amplifying reference gene primers. This table comes from immunoSEQ multiplex PCR, and its TCRdb copy is limited to in-frame clones, with some not included. V, J and clone size are those of that table, while D and trimming were read from the DNA. The profile shows approximately 120,000 clones, around 89% of them singletons. CDR1 is MRHNA, CDR2 SNTAGT, per germline. After removal of 6 bases from V and 4 bases from J, the junction contained 7 bases not matched to a gene. There are 15 residues in the CDR3. The chain uses TRBV6-4 and TRBJ1-2, with 11 bases fitting TRBD1. The origin of this receptor is a human donor in a cohort sampled during active COVID-19. Sequences were obtained from peripheral blood. The CDR3 sequence: CASRYAGTGGYGYTF. The DNA of the CDR3 is TGTGCCAGCAGATACGCCGGGACAGGGGGCTATGGCTACACCTTC.